What follows are 28 T cell receptor beta chains derived from one specimen sequenced in a study of cytomegalovirus exposure and HLA in healthy donors. Profiling relied on immunoSEQ multiplex PCR, and the TCRdb table lists in-frame clones only, not all of them. The sample has more than 95,000 clones, roughly nine tenths seen once; the top ten hold 1% to 1.4%. The sequencing input was PBMCs. Source of these receptors: a woman aged 18-29 years in good health and CMV-seronegative.

This sequence joins TRBV29-1 and TRBJ2-1; D might be TRBD1 (5 bases). CDR1 and CDR2 from the germline V gene are SQVTM and ANQGSEA. Between the trimmed V and J ends, which lost 3 bases and 6 bases, there was a span of 18 bases. The CDR3 contains 15 residues. The CDR3 loop reads CSVDLLPSRGNEQFF. CDR3 DNA sequence: TGCAGCGTTGATCTGTTACCCTCAAGGGGCAATGAGCAGTTCTTC.

The chain is built from TRBV30 and TRBJ2-2; TRBD1 agrees at 7 bases. Looked up from germline, CDR1 is GTSNPN and CDR2 is SVGIG (reference sequence). CDR3 length: 14 amino acids. Trimming cost V 2 bases and J 2 bases; bases outside gene matches: 2. The CDR3 DNA follows: TGTGCCTGGAGTAGGGGGCGAAACACCGGGGAGCTGTTTTTT. Translation: CAWSRGRNTGELFF.

V and J are TRBV5-8 and TRBJ2-7, with D perhaps matching TRBD1 (5 bases). V was clipped by 5 bases and J by 3 bases, with 12 bases between them. CDR1 and CDR2 from the germline V gene are SGHTS and YDEGEE. The length of the CDR3 is 13 residues. As DNA, the CDR3 is TGTGCCAGCAGTTTGACAGAATTCTACGAGCAGTACGTC. Amino acid sequence: CASSLTEFYEQYV.

V usage is TRBV21-1 and J usage is TRBJ1-5; the D call in the table, TRBD1, was not verified against the DNA. TRBV21-1 is labeled a pseudogene. The CDR3 consists of 13 residues. CDR3 sequence (DNA): TGTGCCAGCAGCCCTTTTCTCAGTCAGCCCCAGCATTTT. Its translation is CASSPFLSQPQHF.

The J gene is TRBJ1-5, the V gene TRBV7-8, with D perhaps matching TRBD1 (5 bases). Germline loops: CDR1 SGHVS, CDR2 FQNEAQ. The CDR3 spans 15 residues. V gave up 0 bases and J gave up 4 bases, with 10 bases separating them. The CDR3 DNA is TGTGCCAGCAGCTTAGCCCCAGGGAGGAATCAGCCCCAGCATTTT. Encoded protein: CASSLAPGRNQPQHF.

This clone was recorded once. In DNA form, the CDR3 reads TGTGCCAGCAGTTACGGCAGGGGGTCTAATGAAAAACTGTTTTTT. Its protein product is CASSYGRGSNEKLFF. The chain is built from TRBV6-6 and TRBJ1-4; 7 bases fit TRBD1. The CDR3 is 15 amino acids. The trim removed 2 bases at V and 3 bases at J, leaving 3 bases unmatched. CDR1 is MNHNY and CDR2 is SVGAGI in the germline V gene (reference sequence).

This chain connects TRBV27 to TRBJ2-1; tentative D call: TRBD2 (6 bases). The CDR3 has 15 residues. Trimming cost V 6 bases and J 4 bases, with 16 bases left between them. Germline values: CDR1 MNHEY, CDR2 SMNVEV (reference sequence). The CDR3 loop reads CASSLGSGWYNEQFF. Here the CDR3 DNA reads TGTGCCAGCAGCCTGGGAAGCGGGTGGTACAATGAGCAGTTCTTC.

This rearrangement joins TRBV6-1 to TRBJ2-7, with 7 bases fitting TRBD2. Germline V gives CDR1 MNHNS, CDR2 SASEGT. V shed 7 bases, J shed 2 bases, and the junction held 8 bases outside the gene matches. This CDR3 comprises 14 residues. The CDR3 is CASTVAGVPYEQYV. CDR3 sequence (DNA): TGTGCCAGCACCGTTGCGGGGGTACCCTACGAGCAGTACGTC.

V is TRBV5-1 and J is TRBJ2-5; a possible D gene is TRBD2 (6 bases). Germline CDR1 and CDR2: SGHRS and YFSETQ. With 4 bases removed from V and 4 bases from J, the gap between germline ends came to 17 bases. The CDR3 sequence is 15 residues long. The CDR3 DNA is TGCGCCAGCAGCCCGGCGACTAGTCAAGGAGAGACCCAGTACTTC. It is translated as CASSPATSQGETQYF.

The rearrangement joins TRBV2 to TRBJ2-7; D is unresolved. V lost 5 bases to trimming and J lost 4 bases, with 9 bases between them. CDR3 size: 12 residues. Germline V gene sequence: CDR1 SNHLY, CDR2 FYNNEI. The CDR3 spells CASSIIQYEQYF. In nucleotides, the CDR3 is TGTGCCAGCAGTATAATACAGTACGAGCAGTACTTC.

The chain couples TRBV5-4 to TRBJ1-4; the D is unclear. This CDR3 region has 17 residues. Between the trimmed V and J ends, which lost 3 bases and 3 bases, there was a span of 18 bases. Germline V gene lookup returns CDR1 SGHNT and CDR2 YYREEE (reference sequence). The CDR3 DNA reads TGTGCCAGCAGCTCAGACTACGCTCGAGGGCCTAATGAAAAACTGTTTTTT. Translating it yields CASSSDYARGPNEKLFF.

The chain joins TRBV28 to TRBJ2-7; D possibly corresponds to TRBD2 (7 bases). The CDR3 extends over 14 amino acids. Germline lookup yields CDR1 MDHEN and CDR2 SYDVKM. The germline V and J ends were trimmed by 7 bases and 9 bases, with 22 bases remaining between them. The DNA for the CDR3 is TGTGCCAGCAAATTGGGGGGGCTCCCTACGAGGCAGTACTTC. It is translated as CASKLGGLPTRQYF.

This chain links TRBV15 with TRBJ1-2; D is possibly TRBD1 (6 bases). Germline V gene lookup returns CDR1 LNHNV and CDR2 YYDKDF (reference sequence). Trimming stripped 0 bases from V and 5 bases from J, with 13 bases between. The CDR3 sequence is 15 residues long. The chain's CDR3 is CATSREDSAWYGYTF. DNA of the CDR3: TGTGCCACCAGCAGAGAGGACAGCGCGTGGTATGGCTACACCTTC.

The CDR3 loop is CASSVSGARTDTQYF. CDR3 sequence (DNA): TGTGCCAGCAGCGTTAGCGGGGCACGCACAGATACGCAGTATTTT. The chain uses TRBV13 and TRBJ2-3, with 8 nucleotides matching TRBD2. After removal of 5 bases from V and 1 base from J, the junction contained 5 bases not matched to a gene. The CDR3 has 15 amino acids. Germline loops: CDR1 PRHDT, CDR2 FYEKMQ (reference sequence).

This clone was picked up one time. The chain combines TRBV27 with TRBJ2-3; TRBD1 aligns across 7 bases. With V trimmed by 3 bases and J by 8 bases, 11 bases remained unmatched. The germline CDR1 and CDR2 sequences are MNHEY and SMNVEV (reference sequence). The CDR3 sequence is 15 residues long. CDR3 protein: CASSLFPTGDPTQYF. The CDR3 bases are TGTGCCAGCAGTTTGTTTCCTACAGGGGACCCTACGCAGTATTTT.

The chain has TRBV5-8 and TRBJ1-5; 10 nucleotides align to TRBD1. With 3 bases clipped from V and 4 bases from J, the junction kept 7 bases outside the gene matches. Germline V gives CDR1 SGHTS, CDR2 YDEGEE. CDR3 size: 16 residues. The CDR3 sequence: CASSWGQGIVNQPQHF. CDR3 DNA: TGTGCCAGCAGCTGGGGACAGGGGATAGTAAATCAGCCCCAGCATTTT.

The V gene is TRBV28, the J gene TRBJ1-2, with 7 bases aligning to TRBD1. Germline V gene sequence: CDR1 MDHEN, CDR2 SYDVKM. The V gene end was trimmed by 6 bases and the J gene end by 4 bases; junction bases not matched to a gene: 5. The CDR3 totals 13 residues. The DNA of the CDR3 is TGTGCCAGCAGCCCGACAGGGTTCTATGGCTACACCTTC. It codes for CASSPTGFYGYTF.

This clone has a single count. This chain links TRBV10-2 with TRBJ1-1; 7 positions match TRBD1. Germline V lookup: CDR1 WSHSY, CDR2 SAAADI. The CDR3 has 15 amino acids. After removal of 8 bases from V and 3 bases from J, the junction contained 12 bases not matched to a gene. The CDR3 spells CASFPDRDEDTEAFF. In DNA, the CDR3 is TGCGCCAGCTTTCCCGACAGGGATGAGGACACTGAAGCTTTCTTT.

This chain connects TRBV6-5 to TRBJ2-2; D is undetermined. Germline V gene data show CDR1 as MNHEY and CDR2 as SVGAGI. Trimming took 0 bases from V and 7 from J, leaving 6 bases between them. The CDR3 totals 13 residues. CDR3 in amino acids: CASSYSTRGELFF. CDR3 DNA: TGTGCCAGCAGTTACTCAACACGCGGGGAGCTGTTTTTT.

In this sample, this clone turned up once. This sequence joins TRBV27 and TRBJ2-1; weak D call: TRBD1 (6 bases). The ends were cut back, 8 bases at V and 8 bases at J, with 19 bases in the middle. Germline CDR1 is MNHEY and CDR2 is SMNVEV (reference sequence). The CDR3 totals 14 residues. The CDR3 sequence is CASHPRGAGHEQFF. CDR3 DNA sequence: TGTGCCAGCCACCCCAGGGGAGCCGGTCATGAGCAGTTCTTC.

The V call is TRBV9, the J call TRBJ2-2; 12 nucleotides agree with TRBD2. The trim removed 1 base at V and 2 bases at J, leaving 6 bases unmatched. Germline V lookup: CDR1 SGDLS, CDR2 YYNGEE. This CDR3 has 18 residues. The CDR3 DNA is TGTGCCAGCAGCGTAACTCTCGGACTAGCGGGAAACACCGGGGAGCTGTTTTTT. Translated: CASSVTLGLAGNTGELFF.

V usage is TRBV7-2 and J usage is TRBJ1-1; D call uncertain. V was trimmed by 2 bases and J by 3 bases, leaving 10 bases between them. The germline gives CDR1 SGHTA, CDR2 FQGNSA. CDR3 length: 14 residues. This CDR3 is CASSLSSGYTEAFF. For the CDR3, the DNA is TGTGCCAGCAGCTTAAGCAGCGGGTACACTGAAGCTTTCTTT.

Only one count was recorded for this clone. The chain joins TRBV4-1 to TRBJ2-3; D is unclear. Trimming cost V 0 bases and J 4 bases, with 14 bases left between them. The V gene's germline CDR1 is MGHRA and CDR2 YSYEKL. This CDR3 comprises 16 residues. The CDR3 spells CASSQESGNPPDTQYF. The CDR3 nucleotides are TGCGCCAGCAGCCAAGAATCCGGTAATCCCCCAGATACGCAGTATTTT.

The chain combines TRBV30 with TRBJ1-6; D perhaps matches TRBD1 (6 bases). CDR1 GTSNPN and CDR2 SVGIG come from the germline V gene (reference sequence). Trimming shortened V by 8 bases and J by 0 bases, and 8 bases separated the two germline ends. The CDR3 contains 13 residues. The CDR3 loop reads CAGQSSYNSPLHF. The CDR3 DNA is TGTGCCGGACAGAGCTCCTATAATTCACCCCTCCACTTT.

The V and J genes are TRBV12-5 and TRBJ2-5, with 10 bases aligning to TRBD2. Germline CDR1 is LGHNT and CDR2 is FRNRAP. The CDR3 is 15 amino acids. Trimming removed 0 bases from V and 5 bases from J; junction bases left unmatched: 3. The CDR3 DNA follows: TGTGCTAGTGGTTTGGTAGCGGGAGGGGGTGAGACCCAGTACTTC. It is translated as CASGLVAGGGETQYF.

V gene TRBV9 combines with J gene TRBJ2-4; 7 bases match TRBD2. The CDR3 has 17 residues. The ends lost 3 bases at V and 2 bases at J; junction bases unmatched: 11. Germline V gives CDR1 SGDLS, CDR2 YYNGEE. The CDR3 loop is CASSAFSGEATKNIQYF. As DNA, the CDR3 is TGTGCCAGCAGCGCCTTCAGCGGGGAGGCGACCAAAAACATTCAGTACTTC.

This sequence joins TRBV4-1 and TRBJ1-5; no definite D call. The CDR3 loop spans 15 amino acids. V was pared by 0 bases and J by 2 bases, with 8 bases between. Germline CDR1 is MGHRA and CDR2 is YSYEKL. The CDR3 DNA sequence: TGCGCCAGCAGCCAAGATAGCCGGCGCAATCAGCCCCAGCATTTT. It is translated as CASSQDSRRNQPQHF.

This clone was seen just once. J is TRBJ2-7 and V is TRBV4-3, with TRBD1 identical over 10 bases. Germline lookup yields CDR1 LGHNA and CDR2 YSLEER. The CDR3 runs to 15 residues. V was pared by 0 bases and J by 3 bases, with 2 bases of the junction left unmatched. The CDR3 region has the DNA TGCGCCAGCAGCCAAGAGGGGACAGGGGTCTACGAGCAGTACTTC. Protein: CASSQEGTGVYEQYF.